This T cell receptor beta chain emerged from a study of T cells in Graves' hyperthyroidism and ophthalmopathy. Study summary: Before treatment of any kind, peripheral blood was taken at initial diagnosis.

CDR3 length: 14 residues. Germline values: CDR1 DFQATT, CDR2 SNEGSKA (reference sequence). Study results and limitations: Ophthalmopathy onset followed model prediction by a median about six months.

Researchers took RNA transcripts and amplified the TCR beta CDR3 regions from them. The HTBI primer set drove a first-round RT-PCR of the TCR CDR3. TCRdb reprocessed the multiplex PCR reads via MiXCR and lists one record per CDR3 protein. The sample lists roughly 200,000 distinct CDR3 sequences, about a sixth occurring once. Patients were excluded for uncontrolled infection, other autoimmune disease, pregnancy or lactation. In making diagnoses, clinical symptoms, serum thyroxine and TRAb, thyroid ultrasound and orbital computed tomography were all used. About this clonotype: The antigen remains unidentified. This may come from a read error, since a much larger clone is one base off.

The V and J genes are TRBV20-1 and TRBJ1-2; D possibly corresponds to TRBD1 (6 bases). The receptor's source is a woman between 45 and 60 years old with Graves' hyperthyroidism. The sequencing sample was made of blood. CDR3 amino acids: CNARSPQGTGGYTF. CDR3 nucleotide sequence: TGCAATGCTAGATCCCCCCAGGGGACGGGAGGCTACACCTTC.